This T cell receptor beta chain appears in the sequencing data of a study of blood T cell repertoires in COVID-19 (dated by TCRdb to 2019 to 2021). Background for the entire study: Samples from collaborators originated in the United States, Italy and Spain and spanned both the acute and convalescent phases of COVID-19. The dataset comprised deeply sampled blood TCRbeta repertoires from subjects exposed to, actively infected with, or recovered from COVID-19. Where available, HLA class I and class II types were obtained from metadata supplied by the sample provider rather than from assay-based typing. Sample metadata almost always included a de-identified subject ID, COVID-19 status, age in years and sex. The samples were drawn from two sources: the first 160 participants of the ongoing ImmuneRACE study, and 1,000 to 1,500 subjects contributed by 6 global collaborators. The material from the prospective study consisted of cDNA or gDNA derived from T cells, B-cell-depleted T cells, or PBMCs. A freely available public database, intended as a resource for researchers studying the immune response to SARS-CoV-2, is where the repertoires were released.

Samples from volunteer blood donors who had recovered from COVID-19 were contributed by a second Seattle source. The collaborating institutions used their own protocols to collect whole blood in K2EDTA tubes. For TCRbeta analysis, collaborators shipped samples as frozen whole blood, isolated PBMCs, or DNA extracted from either of those sample types. From the cysteine up to the phenylalanine, the CDR3 has a length of 16 residues. CDR3 DNA is the only sequence kept; it has 48 bases, read in frame from the first base. The junction shows trimming of 4 bases on V and 5 bases on J, and the gene matches do not reach 14 bases of it. CDR1 and CDR2 are read off the germline V gene (reference sequence) as SGHNT and YYREEE. In the case of this clone: It has no known antigen specificity. No much larger clonotype is one base removed from it; base qualities were not supplied.

TCRbeta CDR3 regions were amplified from genomic DNA using the immunoSEQ Assay, a bias-controlled multiplex PCR. From the authors' description of their analysis: The number of nucleated cells in each sample was estimated by amplification of reference gene primers within the assay. Sequence reads were collapsed and filtered to measure the absolute abundance of every unique TCRbeta CDR3 rearrangement. For each sample, productive Simpson clonality was calculated as the square root of Simpson's diversity index across productive rearrangements. The clones in this table, taken by TCRdb from immuneACCESS, are in-frame only. Not every clone is retained; where verified, under half of the shortfall comes from an unresolved V gene, and the cause of the rest is unknown. V, J and clone size derive from that table, while D and trimming were established from the DNA sequence. Counted in this sample were fewer than 350,000 clones; around 87% of them appeared once. The ten largest account for 7.8% of the sample.

The paper as a whole reports these results and caveats: The amount of clinical and demographic metadata varied by source and participant and was provided uncurated.

The sequenced sample was peripheral blood. The receptor was derived from a woman aged 50 to 65 who had recovered from COVID-19. The sequence links TRBV5-4 to TRBJ1-2, and TRBD1 matches 7 of the central bases. For the CDR3, the sequence is CASSPQPGTVNYGYTF. The nucleotides are TGTGCCAGCAGCCCCCAACCCGGGACAGTCAATTATGGCTACACCTTC.